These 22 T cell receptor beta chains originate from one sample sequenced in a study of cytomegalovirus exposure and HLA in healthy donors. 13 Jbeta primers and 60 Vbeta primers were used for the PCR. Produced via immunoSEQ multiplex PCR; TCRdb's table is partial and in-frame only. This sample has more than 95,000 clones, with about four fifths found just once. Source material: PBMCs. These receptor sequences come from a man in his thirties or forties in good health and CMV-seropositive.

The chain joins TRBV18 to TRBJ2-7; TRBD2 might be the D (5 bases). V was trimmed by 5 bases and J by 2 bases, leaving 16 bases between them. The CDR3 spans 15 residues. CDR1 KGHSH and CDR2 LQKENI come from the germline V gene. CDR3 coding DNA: TGTGCCAGCTCATCGGCGACGGAGCGGACCTACGAGCAGTACTTC. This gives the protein CASSSATERTYEQYF.

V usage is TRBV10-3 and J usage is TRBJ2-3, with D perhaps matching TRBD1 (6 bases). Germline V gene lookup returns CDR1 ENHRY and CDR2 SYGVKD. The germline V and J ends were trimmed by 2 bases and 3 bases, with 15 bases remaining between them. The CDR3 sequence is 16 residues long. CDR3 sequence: CAISERGTKGTDTQYF. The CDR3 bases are TGTGCCATCAGTGAGAGGGGGACGAAAGGGACAGATACGCAGTATTTT.

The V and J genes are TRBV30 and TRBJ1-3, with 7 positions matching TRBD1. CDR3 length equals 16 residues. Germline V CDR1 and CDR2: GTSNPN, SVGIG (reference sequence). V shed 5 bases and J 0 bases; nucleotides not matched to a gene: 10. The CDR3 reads CAWGGTAASSGNTIYF. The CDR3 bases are TGTGCCTGGGGGGGGACAGCAGCCTCCTCTGGAAACACCATATATTTT. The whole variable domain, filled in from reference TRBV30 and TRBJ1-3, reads SQTIHQWPATLVQPVGSPLSLECTVEGTSNPNLYWYRQAAGRGLQLLFYSVGIGQISSEVPQNLSASRPQDRQFILSSKKLLLSDSGFYLCAWGGTAASSGNTIYFGEGSWLTVV.

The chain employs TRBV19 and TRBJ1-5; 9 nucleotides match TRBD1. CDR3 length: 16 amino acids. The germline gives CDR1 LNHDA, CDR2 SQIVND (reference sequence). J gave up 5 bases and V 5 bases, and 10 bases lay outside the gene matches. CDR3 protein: CASSPWIQGAHQPQHF. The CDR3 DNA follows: TGTGCCAGTAGTCCCTGGATACAGGGGGCGCATCAGCCCCAGCATTTT.

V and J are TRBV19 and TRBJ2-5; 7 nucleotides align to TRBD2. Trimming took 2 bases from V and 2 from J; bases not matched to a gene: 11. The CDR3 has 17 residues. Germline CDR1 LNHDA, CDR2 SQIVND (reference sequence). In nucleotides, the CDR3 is TGTGCCAGTAGTATAAGAGCGGGAACACGGATACAAGAGACCCAGTACTTC. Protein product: CASSIRAGTRIQETQYF. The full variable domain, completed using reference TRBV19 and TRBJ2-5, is DGGITQSPKYLFRKEGQNVTLSCEQNLNHDAMYWYRQDPGQGLRLIYYSQIVNDFQKGDIAEGYSVSREKKESFPLTVTSAQKNPTAFYLCASSIRAGTRIQETQYFGPGTRLLVL.

This CDR3 reads CASSQEPGRGWTGELFF. Here the CDR3 DNA reads TGCGCCAGCAGCCAAGAGCCCGGGCGCGGGTGGACCGGGGAGCTGTTTTTT. This chain joins TRBV4-3 and TRBJ2-2, with D perhaps matching TRBD2 (5 bases). The V and J ends lost 0 bases and 5 bases respectively, with 16 bases between them. Looked up from germline, CDR1 is LGHNA and CDR2 is YSLEER. CDR3 length equals 17 residues.

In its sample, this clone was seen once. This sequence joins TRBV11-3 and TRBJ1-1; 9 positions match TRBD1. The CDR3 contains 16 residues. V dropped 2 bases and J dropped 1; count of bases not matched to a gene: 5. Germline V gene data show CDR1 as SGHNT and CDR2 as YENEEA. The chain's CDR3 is CASSLRGTGRNTEAFF. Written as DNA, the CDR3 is TGTGCCAGCAGCTTAAGAGGGACAGGGAGGAACACTGAAGCTTTCTTT.

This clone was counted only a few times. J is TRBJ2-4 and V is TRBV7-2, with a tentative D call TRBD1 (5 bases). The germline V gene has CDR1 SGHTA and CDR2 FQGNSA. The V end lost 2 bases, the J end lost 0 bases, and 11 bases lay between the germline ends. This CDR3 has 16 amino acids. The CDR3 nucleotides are TGTGCCAGCAGCTTATCCAGGGAACTAGCCAAAAACATTCAGTACTTC. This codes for CASSLSRELAKNIQYF.

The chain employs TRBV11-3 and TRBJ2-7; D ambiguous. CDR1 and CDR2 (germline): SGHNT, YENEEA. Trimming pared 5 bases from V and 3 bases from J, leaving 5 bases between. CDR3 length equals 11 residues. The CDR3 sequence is CASSRYYEQYF. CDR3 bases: TGTGCCAGCAGCCGTTACTACGAGCAGTACTTC.

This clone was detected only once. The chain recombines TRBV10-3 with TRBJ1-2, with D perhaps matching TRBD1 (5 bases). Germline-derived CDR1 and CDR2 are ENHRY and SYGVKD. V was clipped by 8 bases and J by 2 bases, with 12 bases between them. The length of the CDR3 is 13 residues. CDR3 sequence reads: CAIGGTGNYGYTF. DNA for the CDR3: TGTGCCATCGGAGGGACTGGAAACTATGGCTACACCTTC.

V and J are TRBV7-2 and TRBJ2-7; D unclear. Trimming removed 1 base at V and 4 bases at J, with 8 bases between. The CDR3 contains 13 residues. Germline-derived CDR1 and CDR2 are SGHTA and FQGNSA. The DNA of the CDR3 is TGTGCCAGCAGCTTAGAGAGGATATACGAGCAGTACTTC. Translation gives CASSLERIYEQYF. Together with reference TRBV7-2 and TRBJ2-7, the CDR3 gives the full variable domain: GAGVSQSPSNKVTEKGKDVELRCDPISGHTALYWYRQSLGQGLEFLIYFQGNSAPDKSGLPSDRFSAERTGGSVSTLTIQRTQQEDSAVYLCASSLERIYEQYFGPGTRLTVT.

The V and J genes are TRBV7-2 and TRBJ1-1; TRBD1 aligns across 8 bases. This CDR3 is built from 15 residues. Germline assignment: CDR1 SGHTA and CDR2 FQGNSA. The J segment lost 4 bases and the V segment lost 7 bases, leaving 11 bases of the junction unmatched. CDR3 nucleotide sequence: TGTGCCAGCACACCCCGGACAGGGTCGACCACTGAAGCTTTCTTT. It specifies CASTPRTGSTTEAFF. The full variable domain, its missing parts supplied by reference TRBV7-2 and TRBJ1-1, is GAGVSQSPSNKVTEKGKDVELRCDPISGHTALYWYRQSLGQGLEFLIYFQGNSAPDKSGLPSDRFSAERTGGSVSTLTIQRTQQEDSAVYLCASTPRTGSTTEAFFGQGTRLTVV.

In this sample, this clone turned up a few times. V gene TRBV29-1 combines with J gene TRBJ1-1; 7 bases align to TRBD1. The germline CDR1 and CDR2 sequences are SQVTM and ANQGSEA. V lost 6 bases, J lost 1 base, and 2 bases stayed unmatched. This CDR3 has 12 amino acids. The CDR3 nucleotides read TGCAGCGTGGGACAGAAGAACACTGAAGCTTTCTTT. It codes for CSVGQKNTEAFF.

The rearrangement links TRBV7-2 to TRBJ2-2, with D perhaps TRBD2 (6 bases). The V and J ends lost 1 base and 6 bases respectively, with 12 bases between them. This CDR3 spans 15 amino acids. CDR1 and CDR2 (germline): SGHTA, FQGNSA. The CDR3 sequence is CASSLVASEAGELFF. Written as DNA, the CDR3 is TGTGCCAGCAGCTTAGTAGCTAGCGAGGCCGGGGAGCTGTTTTTT. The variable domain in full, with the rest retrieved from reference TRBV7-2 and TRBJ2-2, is GAGVSQSPSNKVTEKGKDVELRCDPISGHTALYWYRQSLGQGLEFLIYFQGNSAPDKSGLPSDRFSAERTGGSVSTLTIQRTQQEDSAVYLCASSLVASEAGELFFGEGSRLTVL.

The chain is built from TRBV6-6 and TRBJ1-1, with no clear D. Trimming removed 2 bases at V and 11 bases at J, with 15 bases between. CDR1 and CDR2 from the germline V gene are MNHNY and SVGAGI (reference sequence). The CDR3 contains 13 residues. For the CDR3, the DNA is TGTGCCAGCAGTTACGGGTTTGCCCCGGAGGCTTTCTTT. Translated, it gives CASSYGFAPEAFF.

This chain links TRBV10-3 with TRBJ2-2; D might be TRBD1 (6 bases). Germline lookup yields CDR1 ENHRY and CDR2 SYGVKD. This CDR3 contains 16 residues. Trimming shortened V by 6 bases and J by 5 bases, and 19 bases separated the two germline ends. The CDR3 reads CAISLYRDPRTGELFF. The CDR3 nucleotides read TGTGCCATCAGCCTCTACAGGGACCCCCGGACCGGGGAGCTGTTTTTT.

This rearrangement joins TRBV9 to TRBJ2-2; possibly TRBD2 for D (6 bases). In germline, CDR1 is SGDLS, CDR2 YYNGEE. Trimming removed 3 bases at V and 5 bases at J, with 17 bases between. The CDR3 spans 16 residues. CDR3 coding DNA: TGTGCCAGCAGCGCCGGCGGGACTTATATTACCGGGGAGCTGTTTTTT. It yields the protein CASSAGGTYITGELFF.

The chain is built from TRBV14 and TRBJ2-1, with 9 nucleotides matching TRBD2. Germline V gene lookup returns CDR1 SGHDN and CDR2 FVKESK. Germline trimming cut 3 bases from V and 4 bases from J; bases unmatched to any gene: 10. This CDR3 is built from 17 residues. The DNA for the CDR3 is TGTGCCAGCAGCCATGAGGGCATAGCGGGAGAGTACAATGAGCAGTTCTTC. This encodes CASSHEGIAGEYNEQFF.

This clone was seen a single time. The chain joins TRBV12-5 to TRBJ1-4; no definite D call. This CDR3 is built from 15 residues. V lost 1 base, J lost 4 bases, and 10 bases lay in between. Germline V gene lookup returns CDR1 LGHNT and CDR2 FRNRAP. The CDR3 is CASGLDQAYNEKLFF. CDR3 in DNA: TGTGCTAGTGGTTTGGACCAGGCCTATAATGAAAAACTGTTTTTT.

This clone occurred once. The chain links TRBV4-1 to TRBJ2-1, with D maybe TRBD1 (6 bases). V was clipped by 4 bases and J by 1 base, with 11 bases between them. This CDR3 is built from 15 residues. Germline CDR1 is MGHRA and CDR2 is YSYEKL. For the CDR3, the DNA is TGCGCCAGCAGCCTCCGGGACACGTCCTACAATGAGCAGTTCTTC. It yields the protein CASSLRDTSYNEQFF.

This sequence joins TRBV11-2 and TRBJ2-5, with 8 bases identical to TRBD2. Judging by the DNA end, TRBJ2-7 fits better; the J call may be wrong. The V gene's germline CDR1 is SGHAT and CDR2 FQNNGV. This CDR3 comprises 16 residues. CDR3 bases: TGTGCCAGCAGCTTAGCAGCCAGCGGGAGTATCCACGAGCAGTACTTC. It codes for CASSLAASGSIHEQYF.

In nucleotides, the CDR3 is TGTGCCAGCAGGTCACTACAGGGGGCGTGGACTGAAGCTTTCTTT. Its protein is CASRSLQGAWTEAFF. V usage is TRBV5-4 and J usage is TRBJ1-1, with 9 bases identical to TRBD1. The CDR3 loop spans 15 amino acids. V shed 5 bases and J 5 bases; nucleotides not matched to a gene: 10. Per the germline V gene, CDR1 is SGHNT and CDR2 is YYREEE (reference sequence).